This T cell receptor (beta chain) was sequenced for a study of blood T cell repertoires in COVID-19. Study-wide background: The cDNA or gDNA used as material had been derived from T cells, B-cell-depleted T cells, or PBMCs.

Germline V gene lookup returns CDR1 MGHRA and CDR2 YSYEKL. This CDR3 is 15 amino acids long. Trimming removed 0 bases from V and 5 bases from J; junction bases left unmatched: 6. Original data processing: The authors estimated nucleated cell counts from reference gene primer amplification. Generated by immunoSEQ multiplex PCR, the TCRdb table keeps only in-frame clones and is missing some. V, J and clone size are those of that table, while D and trimming were read from the DNA. The data contain 400,000 to 450,000 clones, about 87% of them singletons. This clone has more than one count but fewer than ten.

Sequencing used peripheral blood. The chain uses TRBV4-1 and TRBJ1-1, with TRBD1 matching 7 bases. This clonotype was sampled from a woman between 45 and 65 years old with COVID-19, enrolled during active disease. The CDR3 is CASSQEERRGTEAFF. CDR3 DNA: TGCGCCAGCAGCCAAGAGGAGCGCAGGGGGACTGAAGCTTTCTTT.